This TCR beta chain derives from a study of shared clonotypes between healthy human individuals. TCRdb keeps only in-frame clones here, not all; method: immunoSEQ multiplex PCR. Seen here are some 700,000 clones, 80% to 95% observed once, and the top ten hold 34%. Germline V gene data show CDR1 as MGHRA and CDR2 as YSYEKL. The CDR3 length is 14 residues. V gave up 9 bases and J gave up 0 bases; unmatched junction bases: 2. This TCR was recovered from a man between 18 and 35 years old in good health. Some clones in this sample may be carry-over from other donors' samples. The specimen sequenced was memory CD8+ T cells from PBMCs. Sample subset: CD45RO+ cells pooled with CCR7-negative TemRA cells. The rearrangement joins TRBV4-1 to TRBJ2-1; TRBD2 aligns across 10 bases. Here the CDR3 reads CASGTSASYNEQFF. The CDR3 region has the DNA TGCGCCAGTGGGACTAGCGCCTCCTACAATGAGCAGTTCTTC.